This passage covers 7 T cell receptor beta chains from one sample sequenced in a study of cytomegalovirus exposure and HLA in healthy donors listed by TCRdb under 2017. Receptor amplification or capture employed the immunoSEQ multiplex PCR assay. A mixture of 60 forward primers for TCR Vbeta segments and 13 reverse primers for TCR Jbeta segments was used in the multiplex PCR. What TCRdb holds here is the immuneACCESS table cut down to in-frame rearrangements. Part of the clones is not present; checked against another copy, under half of the missing clones reflect an unresolved V gene, and the others are unexplained. This sample is represented by around 120,000 clones; about four fifths of them were singletons. Of the sample, 1.8% is held by the ten largest clones. Sequencing was performed on PBMCs. The receptor source for this set is a young man in good health and CMV-seronegative.

The chain has TRBV6-5 and TRBJ1-6; 8 positions agree with TRBD1. This CDR3 has 15 residues. The V gene's germline CDR1 is MNHEY and CDR2 SVGAGI. The junction had 4 bases not matched to a gene; V was cut back by 7 bases and J by 2 bases. In DNA, the CDR3 is TGTGCCAGCACCTCGGACAGGGCCTATAATTCACCCCTCCACTTT. Translated, it gives CASTSDRAYNSPLHF.

V is TRBV19 and J is TRBJ1-2; TRBD1 is a possible D gene (5 bases). There are 14 residues in the CDR3. Trimming took off 11 bases at V and 1 base at J, with 17 bases between the two ends. Germline loops: CDR1 LNHDA, CDR2 SQIVND (reference sequence). This chain's CDR3 is CASSGRQINYGYTF. DNA for the CDR3: TGTGCCTCCTCAGGGCGTCAGATTAACTATGGCTACACCTTC.

This rearrangement joins TRBV15 to TRBJ2-5; tentatively, D is TRBD1 (5 bases). Germline CDR1 is LNHNV and CDR2 is YYDKDF (reference sequence). V was trimmed by 0 bases and J by 12 bases, leaving 14 bases between them. This CDR3 is built from 13 residues. The CDR3 sequence is CATSRDKGSGEYF. The CDR3 DNA reads as TGTGCCACCAGCAGAGATAAGGGGTCTGGGGAGTACTTC.

This sequence joins TRBV5-4 and TRBJ2-5; D is unresolved. This CDR3 is 13 amino acids long. V lost 0 bases to trimming and J lost 5 bases, with 8 bases between them. The germline CDR1 and CDR2 sequences are SGHNT and YYREEE (reference sequence). Here the CDR3 reads CASSLDHWETQYF. In DNA, the CDR3 is TGTGCCAGCAGCTTGGATCACTGGGAGACCCAGTACTTC.

This clone showed up just once. V is TRBV5-1 and J is TRBJ1-1; 7 bases are shared with TRBD1. The trim removed 3 bases at V and 0 bases at J, leaving 5 bases unmatched. The CDR3 contains 15 residues. In germline, CDR1 is SGHRS, CDR2 YFSETQ. The CDR3 DNA follows: TGCGCCAGCAGCTCGCGGGACAGCTTGAACACTGAAGCTTTCTTT. Its translation is CASSSRDSLNTEAFF. Complete variable domain (other parts from reference TRBV5-1 and TRBJ1-1): KAGVTQTPRYLIKTRGQQVTLSCSPISGHRSVSWYQQTPGQGLQFLFEYFSETQRNKGNFPGRFSGRQFSNSRSEMNVSTLELGDSALYLCASSSRDSLNTEAFFGQGTRLTVV.

A single count supports this clone. The chain joins TRBV5-4 to TRBJ1-1; unclear D gene. The CDR3 spans 12 residues. Germline values: CDR1 SGHNT, CDR2 YYREEE (reference sequence). V was shortened by 2 bases and J by 1 base, with 3 bases between the two germline ends. This CDR3 is CASSFRNTEAFF. In DNA form, the CDR3 reads TGTGCCAGCAGCTTTCGGAACACTGAAGCTTTCTTT.

This clone was detected only a few times. The rearrangement links TRBV6-6 to TRBJ1-1; D remains ambiguous. This CDR3 spans 12 amino acids. Looked up from germline, CDR1 is MNHNY and CDR2 is SVGAGI (reference sequence). The V end lost 3 bases, the J end lost 5 bases, and 7 bases lay between the germline ends. Here the CDR3 reads CASSYETTEAFF. The CDR3 DNA is TGTGCCAGCAGTTATGAGACTACTGAAGCTTTCTTT.